Listed here are 6 T cell receptor beta chains from one sample, sequenced in a study of blood T cell repertoires in COVID-19. Method: immunoSEQ multiplex PCR; TCRdb's copy keeps in-frame clones and lacks some. The sample has 6,000 or so clones; around 80% are singletons. The sequenced material came from peripheral blood. These receptors originate from a human donor with active COVID-19. The donor label of this sample is uncertain.

This chain joins TRBV7-6 and TRBJ2-7; 12 bases match TRBD2. Per the germline V gene, CDR1 is SGHVS and CDR2 is FNYEAQ. With V trimmed by 5 bases and J by 2 bases, 7 bases remained unmatched. The CDR3 length is 16 residues. CDR3 sequence reads: CASSRMTSGSPYEQYF. CDR3 in DNA: TGTGCCAGCAGCCGCATGACTAGCGGGAGTCCCTACGAGCAGTACTTC.

The chain joins TRBV15 to TRBJ1-3; possible D gene TRBD1, 5 bases. The CDR3 consists of 18 residues. The germline V gene encodes CDR1 LNHNV and CDR2 YYDKDF (reference sequence). Trimming stripped 1 base from V and 3 bases from J, with 19 bases between. The CDR3 DNA reads TGTGCCACCAGCAGAGTCCCCCAGGGTTGGGTTGGTGGAAACACCATATATTTT. Translating gives CATSRVPQGWVGGNTIYF. Variable domain in full (rest from reference TRBV15 and TRBJ1-3): DAMVIQNPRYQVTQFGKPVTLSCSQTLNHNVMYWYQQKSSQAPKLLFHYYDKDFNNEADTPDNFQSRRPNTSFCFLDIRSPGLGDTAMYLCATSRVPQGWVGGNTIYFGEGSWLTVV.

The gene calls are TRBV15 and TRBJ2-2; no clear D gene. Germline V lookup: CDR1 LNHNV, CDR2 YYDKDF (reference sequence). The CDR3 contains 15 residues. V was cut by 0 bases and J by 6 bases, with 11 bases left in between. The CDR3 DNA reads as TGTGCCACCAGCAGAGATTCGGTACTCCCCGGGGAGCTGTTTTTT. Amino acids: CATSRDSVLPGELFF.

J is TRBJ1-1 and V is TRBV19, with D possibly TRBD1 on 5 matching bases. Trimming stripped 1 base from V and 0 bases from J, with 12 bases between. Germline lookup yields CDR1 LNHDA and CDR2 SQIVND (reference sequence). The CDR3 consists of 16 residues. Here the CDR3 reads CASSIVGGPLNTEAFF. The CDR3 region has the DNA TGTGCCAGTAGTATAGTGGGGGGACCTTTGAACACTGAAGCTTTCTTT.

V gene TRBV5-1 combines with J gene TRBJ1-1; 8 bases agree with TRBD1. Germline V gene sequence: CDR1 SGHRS, CDR2 YFSETQ. The ends lost 7 bases at V and 4 bases at J; junction bases unmatched: 15. The CDR3 consists of 16 residues. The CDR3 DNA follows: TGCGCCAGCGGGGGGCGGACAGGGCATTTTGGCACTGAAGCTTTCTTT. Its translation: CASGGRTGHFGTEAFF.

This chain connects TRBV18 to TRBJ2-1, with 9 nucleotides matching TRBD1. The CDR3 spans 17 residues. Germline loops: CDR1 KGHSH, CDR2 LQKENI. Germline trimming cut 6 bases from V and 1 base from J; bases unmatched to any gene: 10. The CDR3 region is CASSSRTGAQSYNEQFF. As DNA, the CDR3 is TGTGCCAGCTCCAGCAGGACAGGGGCACAGTCCTACAATGAGCAGTTCTTC.